What follows describes a single T cell receptor (beta chain). Its target antigen remains unknown. Within one base of it there is no much larger clone, and no base qualities were kept. Using the deep immunoSEQ assay, TCR CDR3 regions were amplified from genomic DNA by multiplex PCR. Extracted genomic DNA from each cell subset was spread evenly across all wells of several immunoSEQ 96-well plates, with each plate serving as a replicate. For sorted subsets, about 0.2 ug genomic DNA, equal to 30,000 to 35,000 T cell genomes, was loaded into each replicate PCR. Purified libraries were quantified with a Qubit 3.0 fluorometer, sized on a Bioanalyzer 2100, and re-quantified with the KAPA Library Quantification kit. Every immunoSEQ 96-well plate was sequenced on a dedicated single-read 150-cycle Illumina NextSeq 550 flow cell. On the authors' methods: The immunoSEQ output contained only junctional sequences without quality scores, so filtering could not match that applied to full-length reads. Sequences were annotated with PyIR, a Python wrapper for IgBLAST v1.9, and V/J genes and CDR3 were assigned using IMGT germline references. Reads were filtered out if the reads had weak V/J assignments (E-value above 1e-6), no CDR3, stop codons, out-of-frame junctions, or ambiguous translated residues. A V3J clonotype was defined by an identical inferred V gene, J gene, and CDR3 amino acid sequence. The percentage overlap between two repertoires was calculated by dividing the number of shared unique clonotypes by the size of the smaller repertoire. Richness of each repertoire was evaluated using RTK rarefaction, the Chao1 estimator, and Recon v2.1 estimates of unobserved clonotypes. Generation probabilities were computed with OLGA for all TCRbeta clonotypes obtained by the gDNA method from several donors. TCRdb took over this immuneACCESS table, retaining in-frame rearrangements with V and J assigned. Such tables are incomplete; in checked studies, under half of the missing clones stem from an unresolved V gene, and the remainder is unexplained. D and trimming come from the DNA, and the V and J calls and clone size come from that table. Within this sample are about 2 million clones, with about 95% of them counted one time only. Of the sample, approximately 1.2% falls within the top ten clones.

For the CD8 naive samples, CD45RO-negative cells were positively selected for CCR7, yielding a CD45RA+CCR7+ population from which TemRA cells were excluded. The donors were healthy, HIV-negative adults with no recently reported acute infections or vaccinations. Only Caucasian adults living in Nashville, Tennessee, USA were represented among the donors. After blood collection by leukapheresis, PBMCs were isolated using Ficoll-Histopaque density gradient centrifugation and then cryopreserved in the vapor phase of liquid nitrogen. Analytical flow cytometry was used to check the purity and quantity of each magnetically sorted T cell population. Each sorted fraction had its genomic DNA isolated and then quantified by UV absorbance on a Nanodrop 2000c. The data were taken from a study of shared clonotypes between healthy human individuals (dated by TCRdb to about 2020). For the study in its entirety: The cohort included a few men and a couple of women between 18 and 49 years of age. Per donor, three plates each were used for CD4 naive and CD4 memory, two for CD8 naive, and one for CD8 memory. To estimate repertoire size and how much clonotype sharing occurs between individuals, the study deeply sequenced the blood TCR repertoires of roughly 5 healthy adults. To increase sequencing depth and limit assay-specific biases, different laboratories used diverse techniques to prepare libraries and sequence TCR repertoires. Leukapheresis yielded between about 0.94 and 8.9 billion PBMCs per donor.

From cysteine to phenylalanine, the CDR3 is 15 amino acids long. Left in the record is the CDR3 DNA by itself, 45 bases read in frame from the first base. Cut back by 0 bases and 7 bases, the V and J ends lie 17 bases apart. CDR1 and CDR2, looked up from the germline V gene, are SGDLS and YYNGEE. General study outcomes and caveats: Larger estimated clonotype richness was generally found for naive subsets than for memory subsets. Higher generation probabilities were observed for clonotypes shared by all four sorted-subset donors than for non-shared clonotypes. Pairwise subsampling indicated that sequencing depth was expected to affect the degree of clonotype sharing among donors. About 5% of naive CD4, 3.5% of naive CD8, about 2.5% of memory CD4, and about 0.4% of memory CD8 clonotypes were shared across several donors. Rarefaction of sorted-subset datasets indicated incomplete sequencing despite the large sequencing depth. Because the study included only a small number of donors, the genetic and exposure-history diversity represented was limited. Sampling was restricted to blood, and TCR repertoires in tissue are likely to differ from TCR repertoires in blood.

Source material: naive CD8+ T cells sorted from blood. Read against the paper, the sample's cell subset or site label means: CD45RA+CCR7+. The clonotype was recovered from a man between 18 and 29 years old in good health. The rearranged segments are TRBV9 and TRBJ2-7; TRBD1 is possibly the D segment (5 matching bases). The bases read TGTGCCAGCAGCGTAGACTGGGGCCTCTCTCGGGAGCAGTACTTC. Its amino acids are CASSVDWGLSREQYF.